This T cell receptor beta chain was captured in a study of spatial heterogeneity in lung cancer. Study as a whole: There were consistently more beta-chain sequences detected than alpha-chain sequences.

A single record per CDR3 protein comes from TCRdb applying MiXCR to the 5' RACE reads. The sample contains roughly 1,500 distinct CDR3 sequences, around 42% of which appear only once. Germline V gene sequence: CDR1 MDHEN, CDR2 SYDVKM. V shed 4 bases and J shed 6 bases, with 7 bases lying between them. The CDR3 is 11 residues long. Time point here: sample taken at primary tumor resection. The study sequenced unsorted whole RNA from tumor, nontumor lung or frozen PBMC. There were approximately 69 donors, all of them untreated patients with early-stage non-small cell lung cancer. This clonotype was observed a few times.

The material was PBMCs, obtained at surgery. The V and J genes are TRBV28 and TRBJ2-7; possible D gene TRBD1, 6 bases. The origin of this receptor is a female donor with early-stage non-small cell lung cancer. This chain's CDR3 is CASSSTGEQYF. CDR3 sequence (DNA): TGTGCCAGCAGTTCGACAGGCGAGCAGTACTTC.